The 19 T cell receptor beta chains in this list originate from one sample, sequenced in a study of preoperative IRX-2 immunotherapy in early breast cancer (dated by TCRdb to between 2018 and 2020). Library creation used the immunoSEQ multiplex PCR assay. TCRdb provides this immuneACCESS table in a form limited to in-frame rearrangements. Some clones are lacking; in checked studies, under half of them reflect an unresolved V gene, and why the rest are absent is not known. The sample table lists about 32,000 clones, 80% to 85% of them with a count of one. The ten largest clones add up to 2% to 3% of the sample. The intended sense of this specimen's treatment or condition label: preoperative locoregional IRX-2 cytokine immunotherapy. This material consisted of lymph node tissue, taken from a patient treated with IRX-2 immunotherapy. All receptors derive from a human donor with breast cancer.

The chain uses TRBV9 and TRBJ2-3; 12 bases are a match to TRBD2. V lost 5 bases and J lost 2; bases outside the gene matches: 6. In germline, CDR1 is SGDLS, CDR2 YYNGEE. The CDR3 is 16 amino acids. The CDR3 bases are TGTGCCAGCAGAAAGGGACTAGCGGGCACCACAGATACGCAGTATTTT. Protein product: CASRKGLAGTTDTQYF.

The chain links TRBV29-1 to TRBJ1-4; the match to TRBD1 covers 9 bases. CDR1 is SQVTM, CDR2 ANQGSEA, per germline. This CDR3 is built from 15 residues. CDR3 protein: CTARDTGQGNEKLFF. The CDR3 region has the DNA TGCACTGCTCGGGACACGGGACAGGGTAATGAAAAACTGTTTTTT.

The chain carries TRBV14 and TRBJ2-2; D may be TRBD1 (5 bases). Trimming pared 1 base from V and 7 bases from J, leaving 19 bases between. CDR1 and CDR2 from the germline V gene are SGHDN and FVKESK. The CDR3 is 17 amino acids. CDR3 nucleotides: TGTGCCAGCAGCCAAGGGTCCAGGGCCAATCTCATCGGGGAGCTGTTTTTT. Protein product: CASSQGSRANLIGELFF.

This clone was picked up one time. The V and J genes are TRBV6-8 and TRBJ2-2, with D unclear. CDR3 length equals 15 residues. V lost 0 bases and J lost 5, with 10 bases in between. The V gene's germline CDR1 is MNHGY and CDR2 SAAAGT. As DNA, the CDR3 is TGTGCCAGCAGTTACTCGACCAAAGCGACCGGGGAGCTGTTTTTT. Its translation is CASSYSTKATGELFF.

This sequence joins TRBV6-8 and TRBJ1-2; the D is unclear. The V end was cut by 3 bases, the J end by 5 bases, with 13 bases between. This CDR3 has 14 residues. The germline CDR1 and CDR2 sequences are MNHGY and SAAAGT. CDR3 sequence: CASSYREMVYGYTF. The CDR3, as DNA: TGTGCCAGCAGTTATCGGGAAATGGTTTATGGCTACACCTTC.

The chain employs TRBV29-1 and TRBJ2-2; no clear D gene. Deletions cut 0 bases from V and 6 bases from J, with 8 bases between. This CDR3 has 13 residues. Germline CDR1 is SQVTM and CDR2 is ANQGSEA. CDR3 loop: CSVEDLGSGELFF. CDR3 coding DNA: TGCAGCGTTGAAGATTTAGGATCCGGGGAGCTGTTTTTT.

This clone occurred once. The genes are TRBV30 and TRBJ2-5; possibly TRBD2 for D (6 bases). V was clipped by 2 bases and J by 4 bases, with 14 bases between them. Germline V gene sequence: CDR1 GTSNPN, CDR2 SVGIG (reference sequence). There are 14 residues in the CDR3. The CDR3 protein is CAWSIAIGGETQYF. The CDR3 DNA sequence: TGTGCCTGGAGTATCGCAATCGGGGGAGAGACCCAGTACTTC.

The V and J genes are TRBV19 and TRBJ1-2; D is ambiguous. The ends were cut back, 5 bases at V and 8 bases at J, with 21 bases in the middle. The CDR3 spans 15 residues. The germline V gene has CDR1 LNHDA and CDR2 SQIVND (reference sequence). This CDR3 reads CASSLRHSGFYGYTF. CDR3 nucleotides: TGTGCCAGTAGTCTACGACATTCGGGTTTCTACGGCTACACCTTC.

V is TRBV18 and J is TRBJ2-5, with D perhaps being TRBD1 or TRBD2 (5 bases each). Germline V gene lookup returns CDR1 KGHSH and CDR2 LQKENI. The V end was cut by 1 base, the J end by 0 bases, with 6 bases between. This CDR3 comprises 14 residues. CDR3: CASSPRGYQETQYF. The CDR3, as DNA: TGTGCCAGCTCACCACGGGGGTACCAAGAGACCCAGTACTTC.

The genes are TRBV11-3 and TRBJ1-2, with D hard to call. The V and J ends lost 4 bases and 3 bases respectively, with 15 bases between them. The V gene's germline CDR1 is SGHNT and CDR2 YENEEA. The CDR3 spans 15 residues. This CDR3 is CASSSTTSPYYGYTF. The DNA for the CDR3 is TGTGCCAGCAGCTCCACGACCAGCCCTTACTATGGCTACACCTTC.

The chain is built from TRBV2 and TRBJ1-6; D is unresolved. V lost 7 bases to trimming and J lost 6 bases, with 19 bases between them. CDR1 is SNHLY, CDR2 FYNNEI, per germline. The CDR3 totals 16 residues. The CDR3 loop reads CASNGIWRTGNSPLHF. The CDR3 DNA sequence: TGTGCCAGCAATGGGATTTGGAGAACTGGTAATTCACCCCTCCACTTT.

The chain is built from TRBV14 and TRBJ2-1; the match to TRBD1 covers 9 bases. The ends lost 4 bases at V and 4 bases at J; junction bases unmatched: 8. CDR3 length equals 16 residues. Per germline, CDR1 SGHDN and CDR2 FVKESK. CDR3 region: CASSRHDRGKYNEQFF. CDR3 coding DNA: TGTGCCAGCAGCCGCCACGACAGGGGGAAGTACAATGAGCAGTTCTTC. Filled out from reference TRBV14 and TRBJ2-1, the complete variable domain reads EAGVTQFPSHSVIEKGQTVTLRCDPISGHDNLYWYRRVMGKEIKFLLHFVKESKQDESGMPNNRFLAERTGGTYSTLKVQPAELEDSGVYFCASSRHDRGKYNEQFFGPGTRLTVL.

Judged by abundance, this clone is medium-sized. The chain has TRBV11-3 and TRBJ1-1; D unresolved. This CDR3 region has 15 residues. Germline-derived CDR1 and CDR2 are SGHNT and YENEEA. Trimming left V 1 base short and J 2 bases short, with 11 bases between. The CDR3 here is CASSLVLVGNTEAFF. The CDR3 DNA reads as TGTGCCAGCAGCTTAGTTTTGGTGGGTAACACTGAAGCTTTCTTT.

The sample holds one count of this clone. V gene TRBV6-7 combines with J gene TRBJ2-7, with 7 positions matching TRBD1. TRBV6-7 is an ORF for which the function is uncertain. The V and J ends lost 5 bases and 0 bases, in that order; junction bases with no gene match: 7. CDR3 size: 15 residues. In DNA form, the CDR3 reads TGTGCCAGCAGTGAGCAGGCAGGGGGCTCCTACGAGCAGTACTTC. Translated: CASSEQAGGSYEQYF.

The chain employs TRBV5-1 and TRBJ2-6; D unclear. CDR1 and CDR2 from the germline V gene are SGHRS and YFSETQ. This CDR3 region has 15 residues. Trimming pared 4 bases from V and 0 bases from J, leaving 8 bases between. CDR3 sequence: CASSRWGSGANVLTF. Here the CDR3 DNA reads TGCGCCAGCAGCCGTTGGGGCTCTGGGGCCAACGTCCTGACTTTC.

The CDR3, as DNA: TGTGCCAGTAGTATGAAAACAGGGCTGGCGTATGGCTACACCTTC. Its translation: CASSMKTGLAYGYTF. The gene calls are TRBV19 and TRBJ1-2, with D perhaps matching TRBD1 (6 bases). Germline CDR1 LNHDA, CDR2 SQIVND (reference sequence). The CDR3 consists of 15 residues. Trimming took off 3 bases at V and 5 bases at J, with 16 bases between the two ends.

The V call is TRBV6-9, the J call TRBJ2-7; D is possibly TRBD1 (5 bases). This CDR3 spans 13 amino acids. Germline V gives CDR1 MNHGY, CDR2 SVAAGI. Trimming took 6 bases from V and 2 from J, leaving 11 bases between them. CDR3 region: CASRPGIPYEQYF. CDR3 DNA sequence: TGTGCCAGCAGACCAGGGATCCCCTACGAGCAGTACTTC.

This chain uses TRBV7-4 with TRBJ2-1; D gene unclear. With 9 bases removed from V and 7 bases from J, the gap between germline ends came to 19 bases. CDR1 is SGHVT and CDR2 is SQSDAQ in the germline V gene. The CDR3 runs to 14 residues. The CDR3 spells CASSTSAGWNEQFF. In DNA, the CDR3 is TGTGCCAGTAGCACCTCGGCCGGGTGGAATGAGCAGTTCTTC.

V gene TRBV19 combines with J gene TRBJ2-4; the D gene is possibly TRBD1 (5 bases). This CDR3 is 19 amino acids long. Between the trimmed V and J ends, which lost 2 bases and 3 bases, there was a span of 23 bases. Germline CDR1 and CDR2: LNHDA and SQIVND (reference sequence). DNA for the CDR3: TGTGCCAGTAGTATAAGGTTGGCAGGGCATAGGCTAGGCAAAAACATTCAGTACTTC. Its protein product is CASSIRLAGHRLGKNIQYF.